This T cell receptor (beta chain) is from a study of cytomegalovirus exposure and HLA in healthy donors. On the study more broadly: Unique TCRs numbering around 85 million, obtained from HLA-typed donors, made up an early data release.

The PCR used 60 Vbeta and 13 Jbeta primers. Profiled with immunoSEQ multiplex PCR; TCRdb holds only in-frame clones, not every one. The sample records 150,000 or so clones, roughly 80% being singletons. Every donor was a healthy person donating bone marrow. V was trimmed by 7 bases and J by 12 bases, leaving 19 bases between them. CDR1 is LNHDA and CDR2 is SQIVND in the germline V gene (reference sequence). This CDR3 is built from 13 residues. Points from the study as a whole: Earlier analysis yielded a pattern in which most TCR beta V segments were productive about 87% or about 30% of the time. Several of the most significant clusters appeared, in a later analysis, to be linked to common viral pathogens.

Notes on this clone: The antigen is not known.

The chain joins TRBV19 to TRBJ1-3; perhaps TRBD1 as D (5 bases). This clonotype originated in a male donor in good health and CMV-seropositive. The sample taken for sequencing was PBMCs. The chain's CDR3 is CASTHSPGGIIYF. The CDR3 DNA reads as TGTGCCAGTACCCACTCACCCGGGGGTATCATATATTTT.